Listed here are 5 T cell receptor beta chains from one sample, sequenced in a study of CD8 T cells in ankylosing spondylitis. Overall study findings and caveats: One TCR beta motif, made up of eight highly homologous variants, appeared characteristic of ankylosing spondylitis blood.

TCRdb ran MiXCR on the 5' RACE reads and lists one entry per CDR3 protein. The sample carries about 450,000 distinct CDR3 sequences, 20% to 30% recorded once. Their antigens remain unidentified. Sequenced material: blood, either unsorted or a sorted T cell fraction (not recorded which). The source is a male donor with ankylosing spondylitis.

The chain combines TRBV7-9 with TRBJ1-1; D unclear. This CDR3 contains 10 residues. The V end lost 2 bases, the J end lost 10 bases, and 5 bases lay between the germline ends. Germline lookup yields CDR1 SEHNR and CDR2 FQNEAQ (reference sequence). CDR3 in amino acids: CASSLKTAFF. The CDR3 DNA reads as TGTGCCAGCAGCTTAAAGACAGCTTTCTTT.

In its sample, this clonotype was seen a few times. The rearrangement uses TRBV5-1 and TRBJ2-3; TRBD2 is a possible D gene (6 bases). Deletions cut 7 bases from V and 0 bases from J, with 15 bases between. The CDR3 totals 15 residues. The germline CDR1 and CDR2 sequences are SGHRS and YFSETQ. CDR3 sequence (DNA): TGCGCCAGCGGACTACTATGGGGGAGCACAGATACGCAGTATTTT. Its protein product is CASGLLWGSTDTQYF.

This clonotype occurred a few times. The chain carries TRBV7-9 and TRBJ1-3; D perhaps matches TRBD1 (6 bases). The germline gives CDR1 SEHNR, CDR2 FQNEAQ (reference sequence). V gave up 2 bases and J gave up 9 bases, with 23 bases separating them. The CDR3 runs 17 residues. Written as DNA, the CDR3 is TGTGCCAGCAGCTTACCGGGACAAAAAGGCCTGGTTGGCACCATATATTTT. Its translation: CASSLPGQKGLVGTIYF.

This clonotype was seen a few times. The chain employs TRBV24-1 and TRBJ2-1; 10 bases are a match to TRBD2. Germline trimming cut 3 bases from V and 6 bases from J; bases unmatched to any gene: 10. This CDR3 is built from 17 residues. Germline CDR1 KGHDR, CDR2 SFDVKD. DNA for the CDR3: TGTGCCACCAGTGATCGGAAACCGGGACTAGCGTTCAATGAGCAGTTCTTC. Protein product: CATSDRKPGLAFNEQFF.

This clonotype turned up a few times. The chain is built from TRBV20-1 and TRBJ2-3, with unresolved D. Germline lookup yields CDR1 DFQATT and CDR2 SNEGSKA (reference sequence). The CDR3 sequence is 12 residues long. CDR3 coding DNA: TGCAGCGCGAACCGGGCGTCGGATACGCAGTATTTT. Its translation is CSANRASDTQYF.